The present TCR beta chain was sequenced within a study of cytomegalovirus exposure and HLA in healthy donors. Across the whole study: Drawn from HLA-typed donors, about 85 million unique TCRs were held in an early data release. Notes on the study in general: There were reportedly fewer N-insertions in an Asian-associated ancestry cluster than the roughly 700-donor mean, in a later analysis. Sequencing likely produced, as an artifact, a cluster of highly shared sequence variants.

The PCR was carried out with 60 Vbeta primers and 13 Jbeta primers. Some clones are missing from TCRdb's copy, which holds only in-frame ones; the method was immunoSEQ multiplex PCR. Its clone listing holds about 200,000 clones. The CDR3 sequence is 13 residues long. V lost 3 bases to trimming and J lost 0 bases, with 4 bases between them. Germline CDR1 SGDLS, CDR2 YYNGEE. Comment on this clone: Its antigen is not identified.

Sample: PBMCs. The sequence was collected from a girl aged 2 to 10 in good health and CMV-seropositive. V is TRBV9 and J is TRBJ2-1; D gene unclear. The CDR3 sequence: CASSGSSYNEQFF. In DNA form, the CDR3 reads TGTGCCAGCAGCGGGAGCTCCTACAATGAGCAGTTCTTC.